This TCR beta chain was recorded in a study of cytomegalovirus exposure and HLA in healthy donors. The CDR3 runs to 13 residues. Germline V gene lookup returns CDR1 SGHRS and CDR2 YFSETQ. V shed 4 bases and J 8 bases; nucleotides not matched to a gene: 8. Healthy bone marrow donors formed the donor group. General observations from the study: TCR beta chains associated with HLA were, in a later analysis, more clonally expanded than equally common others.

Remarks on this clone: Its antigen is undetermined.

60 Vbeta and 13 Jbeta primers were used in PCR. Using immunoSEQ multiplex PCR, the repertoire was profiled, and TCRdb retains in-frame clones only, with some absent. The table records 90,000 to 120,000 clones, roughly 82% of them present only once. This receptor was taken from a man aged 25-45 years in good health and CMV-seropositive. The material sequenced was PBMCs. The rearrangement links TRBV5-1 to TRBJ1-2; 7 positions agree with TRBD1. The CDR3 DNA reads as TGCGCCAGCAGCACAATAACAGGGGACGGCTACACCTTC. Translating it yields CASSTITGDGYTF.